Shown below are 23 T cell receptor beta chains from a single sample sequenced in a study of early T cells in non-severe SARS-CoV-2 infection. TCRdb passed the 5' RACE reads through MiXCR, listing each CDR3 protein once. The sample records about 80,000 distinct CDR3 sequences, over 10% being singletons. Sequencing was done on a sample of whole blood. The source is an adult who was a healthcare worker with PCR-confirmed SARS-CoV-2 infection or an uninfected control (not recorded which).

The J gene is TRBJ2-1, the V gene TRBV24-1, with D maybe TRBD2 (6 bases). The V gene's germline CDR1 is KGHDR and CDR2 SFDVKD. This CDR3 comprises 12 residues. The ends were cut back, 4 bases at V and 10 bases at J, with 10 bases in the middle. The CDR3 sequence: CATSEGAGEQFF. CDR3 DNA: TGTGCCACCAGTGAAGGGGCGGGAGAGCAGTTCTTC.

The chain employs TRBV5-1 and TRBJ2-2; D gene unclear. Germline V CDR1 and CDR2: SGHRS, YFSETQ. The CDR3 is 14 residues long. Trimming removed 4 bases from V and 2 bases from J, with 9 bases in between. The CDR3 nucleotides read TGCGCCAGCAGCGCGACCTCTAACACCGGGGAGCTGTTTTTT. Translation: CASSATSNTGELFF.

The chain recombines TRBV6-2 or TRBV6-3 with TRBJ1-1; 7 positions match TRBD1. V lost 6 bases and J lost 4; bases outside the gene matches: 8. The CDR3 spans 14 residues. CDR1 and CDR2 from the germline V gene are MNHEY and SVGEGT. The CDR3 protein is CASRYRGGITEAFF. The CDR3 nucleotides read TGTGCCAGCAGGTACAGGGGCGGTATCACTGAAGCTTTCTTT.

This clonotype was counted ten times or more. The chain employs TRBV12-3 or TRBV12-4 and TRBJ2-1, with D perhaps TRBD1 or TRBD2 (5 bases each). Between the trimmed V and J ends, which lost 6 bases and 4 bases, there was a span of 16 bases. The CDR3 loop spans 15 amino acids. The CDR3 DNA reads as TGTGCCAGCAGCCCCTCTGGGGGTGAGTACAATGAGCAGTTCTTC. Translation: CASSPSGGEYNEQFF.

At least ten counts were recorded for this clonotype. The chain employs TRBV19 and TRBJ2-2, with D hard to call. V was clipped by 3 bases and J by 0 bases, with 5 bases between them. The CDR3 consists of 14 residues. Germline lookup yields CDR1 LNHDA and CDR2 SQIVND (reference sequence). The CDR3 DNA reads TGTGCCAGTAGTATCGGACCGAACACCGGGGAGCTGTTTTTT. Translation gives CASSIGPNTGELFF.

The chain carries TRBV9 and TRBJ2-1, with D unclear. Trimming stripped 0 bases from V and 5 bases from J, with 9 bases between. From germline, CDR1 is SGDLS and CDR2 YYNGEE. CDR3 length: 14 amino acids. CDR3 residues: CASSVAPFNNEQFF. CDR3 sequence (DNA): TGTGCCAGCAGCGTAGCTCCCTTCAACAATGAGCAGTTCTTC.

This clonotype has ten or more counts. The CDR3 coding sequence is TGTGCTAGTGGTGGGCCGCTCAACGGCTACACCTTC. Its protein is CASGGPLNGYTF. The rearrangement uses TRBV12-5 and TRBJ1-2; D gene unclear. Germline values: CDR1 LGHNT, CDR2 FRNRAP. The ends were cut back, 5 bases at V and 8 bases at J, with 12 bases in the middle. The CDR3 covers 12 residues.

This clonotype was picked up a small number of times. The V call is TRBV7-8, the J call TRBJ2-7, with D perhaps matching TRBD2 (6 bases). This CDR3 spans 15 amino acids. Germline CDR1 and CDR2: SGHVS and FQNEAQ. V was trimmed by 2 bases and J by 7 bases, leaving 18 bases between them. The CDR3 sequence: CASSLKGGVVGEQYF. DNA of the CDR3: TGTGCCAGCAGCTTAAAAGGCGGGGTCGTGGGGGAGCAGTACTTC.

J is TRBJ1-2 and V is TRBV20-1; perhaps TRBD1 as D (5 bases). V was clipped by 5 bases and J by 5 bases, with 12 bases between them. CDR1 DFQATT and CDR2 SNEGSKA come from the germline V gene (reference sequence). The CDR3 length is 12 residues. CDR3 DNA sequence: TGCAGTGCTTATAGGCAGGGATATGGCTACACCTTC. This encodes CSAYRQGYGYTF.

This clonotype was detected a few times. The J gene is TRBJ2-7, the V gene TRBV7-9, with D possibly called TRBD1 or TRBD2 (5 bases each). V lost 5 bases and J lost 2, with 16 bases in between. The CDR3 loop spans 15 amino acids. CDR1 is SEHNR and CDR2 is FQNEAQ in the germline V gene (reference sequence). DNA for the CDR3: TGTGCCAGCAGCGCGCCCGGGGCTTTACCCTACGAGCAGTACTTC. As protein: CASSAPGALPYEQYF.

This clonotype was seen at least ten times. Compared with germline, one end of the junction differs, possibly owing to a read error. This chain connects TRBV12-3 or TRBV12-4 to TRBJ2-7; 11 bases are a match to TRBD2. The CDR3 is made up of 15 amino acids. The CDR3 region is CASSLAGGNSYEQYF. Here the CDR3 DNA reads TGTGCCAGCAGCTTAGCGGGAGGGAACTCCTACGAGCAGTACTTC.

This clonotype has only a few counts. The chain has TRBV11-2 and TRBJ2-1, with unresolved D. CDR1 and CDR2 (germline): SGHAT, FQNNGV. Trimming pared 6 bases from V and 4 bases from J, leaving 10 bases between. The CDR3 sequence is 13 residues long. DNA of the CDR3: TGTGCCAGCAGTCAACAGTTGTACAATGAGCAGTTCTTC. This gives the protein CASSQQLYNEQFF. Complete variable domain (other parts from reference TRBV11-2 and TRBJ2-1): EAGVAQSPRYKIIEKRQSVAFWCNPISGHATLYWYQQILGQGPKLLIQFQNNGVVDDSQLPKDRFSAERLKGVDSTLKIQPAKLEDSAVYLCASSQQLYNEQFFGPGTRLTVL.

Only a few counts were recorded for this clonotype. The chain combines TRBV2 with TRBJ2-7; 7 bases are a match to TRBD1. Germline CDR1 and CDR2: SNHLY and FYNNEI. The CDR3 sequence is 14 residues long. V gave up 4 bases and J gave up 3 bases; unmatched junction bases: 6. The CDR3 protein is CASSGRTGRYEQYF. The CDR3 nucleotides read TGTGCCAGCAGTGGGCGGACAGGCCGCTACGAGCAGTACTTC.

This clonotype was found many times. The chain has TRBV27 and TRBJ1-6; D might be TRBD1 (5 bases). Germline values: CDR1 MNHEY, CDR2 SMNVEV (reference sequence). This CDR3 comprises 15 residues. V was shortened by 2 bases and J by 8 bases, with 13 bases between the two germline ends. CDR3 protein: CASSLRGPWYSPLHF. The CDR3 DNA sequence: TGTGCCAGCAGTTTACGGGGCCCTTGGTATTCACCCCTCCACTTT.

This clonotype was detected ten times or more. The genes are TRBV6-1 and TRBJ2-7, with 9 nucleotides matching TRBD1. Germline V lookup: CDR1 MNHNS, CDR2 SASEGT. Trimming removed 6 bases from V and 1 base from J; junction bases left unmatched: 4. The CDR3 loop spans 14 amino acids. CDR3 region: CASRGQGRSYEQYF. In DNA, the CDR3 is TGTGCCAGCAGGGGACAGGGAAGATCCTACGAGCAGTACTTC.

CDR3 sequence: CASSQETGEDTEAFF. Here the CDR3 DNA reads TGTGCCAGCAGCCAAGAGACGGGAGAGGACACTGAAGCTTTCTTT. The chain combines TRBV3-1 with TRBJ1-1; D gene ambiguous. There are 15 residues in the CDR3. CDR1 is LGHDT and CDR2 is YNNKEL in the germline V gene (reference sequence). The V end was cut by 0 bases, the J end by 3 bases, with 11 bases between. Supplemented by reference TRBV3-1 and TRBJ1-1, the full variable domain reads DTAVSQTPKYLVTQMGNDKSIKCEQNLGHDTMYWYKQDSKKFLKIMFSYNNKELIINETVPNRFSPKSPDKAHLNLHINSLELGDSAVYFCASSQETGEDTEAFFGQGTRLTVV.

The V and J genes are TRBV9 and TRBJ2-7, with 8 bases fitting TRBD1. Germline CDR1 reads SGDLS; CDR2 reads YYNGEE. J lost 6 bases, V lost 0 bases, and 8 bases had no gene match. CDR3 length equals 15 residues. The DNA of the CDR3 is TGTGCCAGCAGCGTAGAAGGGACAGGCTGGATCGAGCAGTACTTC. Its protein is CASSVEGTGWIEQYF.

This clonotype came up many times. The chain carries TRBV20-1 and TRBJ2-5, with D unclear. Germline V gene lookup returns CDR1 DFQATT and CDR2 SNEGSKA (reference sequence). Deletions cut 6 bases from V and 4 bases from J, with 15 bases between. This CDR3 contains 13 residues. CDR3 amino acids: CSAPGPRIETQYF. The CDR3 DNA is TGCAGTGCCCCGGGCCCGAGGATAGAGACCCAGTACTTC.

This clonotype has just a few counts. The CDR3 loop reads CASSMEGLPFGYTF. CDR3 bases: TGTGCCAGCAGCATGGAGGGACTGCCCTTTGGCTACACCTTC. The V and J genes are TRBV7-8 and TRBJ1-2; possibly TRBD1 for D (5 bases). The CDR3 runs 14 residues. CDR1 SGHVS and CDR2 FQNEAQ come from the germline V gene. Trimming removed 5 bases at V and 7 bases at J, with 17 bases between. Full variable domain (rest looked up from reference TRBV7-8 and TRBJ1-2): GAGVSQSPRYKVAKRGQDVALRCDPISGHVSLFWYQQALGQGPEFLTYFQNEAQLDKSGLPSDRFFAERPEGSVSTLKIQRTQQEDSAVYLCASSMEGLPFGYTFGSGTRLTVV.

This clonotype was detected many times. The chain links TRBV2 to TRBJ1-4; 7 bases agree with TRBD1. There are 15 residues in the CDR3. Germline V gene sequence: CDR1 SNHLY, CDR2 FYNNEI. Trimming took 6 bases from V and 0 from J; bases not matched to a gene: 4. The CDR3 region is CASRGTVPTNEKLFF. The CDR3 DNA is TGTGCCAGCAGAGGGACAGTCCCAACTAATGAAAAACTGTTTTTT.

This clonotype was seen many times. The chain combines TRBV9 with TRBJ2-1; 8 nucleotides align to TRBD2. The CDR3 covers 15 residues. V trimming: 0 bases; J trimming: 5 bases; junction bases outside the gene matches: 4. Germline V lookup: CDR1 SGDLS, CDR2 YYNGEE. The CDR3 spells CASSVELAGHNEQFF. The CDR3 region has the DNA TGTGCCAGCAGCGTAGAGCTAGCGGGCCACAATGAGCAGTTCTTC.

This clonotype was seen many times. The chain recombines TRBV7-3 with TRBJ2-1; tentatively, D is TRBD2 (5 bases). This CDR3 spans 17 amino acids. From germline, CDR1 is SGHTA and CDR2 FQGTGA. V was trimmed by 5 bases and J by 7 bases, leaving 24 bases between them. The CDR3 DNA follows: TGTGCCAGCAGCCCTCGAACGGGAATCCTTCCCGATAATGAGCAGTTCTTC. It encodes CASSPRTGILPDNEQFF.

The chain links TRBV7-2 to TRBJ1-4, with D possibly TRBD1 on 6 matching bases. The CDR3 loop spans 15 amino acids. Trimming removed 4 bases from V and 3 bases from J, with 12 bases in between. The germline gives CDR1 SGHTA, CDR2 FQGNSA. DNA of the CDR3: TGTGCCAGCAGCTCTAGGGGGACTTCTAATGAAAAACTGTTTTTT. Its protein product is CASSSRGTSNEKLFF.